These 21 T cell receptor beta chains share one sample of origin, sequenced in a study of early T cells in non-severe SARS-CoV-2 infection. A single record per CDR3 protein comes from TCRdb applying MiXCR to the 5' RACE reads. The sample has tens of thousands of distinct CDR3 sequences, around 10% seen once. The sequenced sample consisted of whole blood. The receptors derive from an adult who was a healthcare worker with PCR-confirmed SARS-CoV-2 infection or an uninfected control (not recorded which).

Turning to this clonotype: Being one base from a much bigger clone, this may be a read error. CDR3 in amino acids: CSAPLLETGYNEQFF. The CDR3 DNA sequence: TGCAGTGCCCCATTACTGGAGACTGGATACAATGAGCAGTTCTTC. The chain recombines TRBV20-1 with TRBJ2-1, with unresolved D. V was shortened by 6 bases and J by 4 bases, with 19 bases between the two germline ends. The CDR3 is made up of 15 amino acids. Germline CDR1 is DFQATT and CDR2 is SNEGSKA (reference sequence).

This sequence joins TRBV5-1 and TRBJ2-1; D unresolved. CDR3 length: 14 amino acids. In germline, CDR1 is SGHRS, CDR2 YFSETQ. Trimming removed 6 bases at V and 5 bases at J, with 15 bases between. CDR3 bases: TGCGCCAGCATGATCCAGGCGACGGACAATGAGCAGTTCTTC. It specifies CASMIQATDNEQFF. Together with reference TRBV5-1 and TRBJ2-1, the CDR3 gives the full variable domain: KAGVTQTPRYLIKTRGQQVTLSCSPISGHRSVSWYQQTPGQGLQFLFEYFSETQRNKGNFPGRFSGRQFSNSRSEMNVSTLELGDSALYLCASMIQATDNEQFFGPGTRLTVL.

This clonotype has ten or more counts. V gene TRBV20-1 combines with J gene TRBJ1-1; D remains unclear. The germline V and J ends were trimmed by 6 bases and 0 bases, with 17 bases remaining between them. The germline CDR1 and CDR2 sequences are DFQATT and SNEGSKA (reference sequence). The CDR3 runs to 15 residues. CDR3 in amino acids: CSAATQLSMNTEAFF. The CDR3 bases are TGCAGTGCCGCGACACAACTTAGCATGAACACTGAAGCTTTCTTT.

This clonotype appeared many times. The gene calls are TRBV6-6 and TRBJ2-5, with 9 bases matching TRBD1. This CDR3 comprises 14 residues. Germline V CDR1 and CDR2: MNHNY, SVGAGI (reference sequence). Trimming cost V 2 bases and J 4 bases; bases outside gene matches: 2. CDR3 region: CASSYADRGETQYF. The CDR3, as DNA: TGTGCCAGCAGTTACGCGGACAGGGGAGAGACCCAGTACTTC.

This clonotype was observed at least ten times. The chain joins TRBV24-1 to TRBJ2-5; unclear D gene. V lost 6 bases to trimming and J lost 8 bases, with 12 bases between them. Per the germline V gene, CDR1 is KGHDR and CDR2 is SFDVKD. This CDR3 is 12 amino acids long. CDR3 in DNA: TGTGCCACCAGTTCCCCAGAGGCAACCCAGTACTTC. Encoded protein: CATSSPEATQYF.

In its sample, this clonotype was seen a few times. The rearrangement joins TRBV6-1 to TRBJ1-4; D is ambiguous. V lost 5 bases and J lost 4, with 14 bases in between. From germline, CDR1 is MNHNS and CDR2 SASEGT. The CDR3 consists of 15 residues. DNA for the CDR3: TGTGCCAGCAGTTATTGGACCGCCGATAATGAAAAACTGTTTTTT. Amino acid sequence: CASSYWTADNEKLFF.

At least ten counts were recorded for this clonotype. V gene TRBV2 combines with J gene TRBJ2-5, with unresolved D. The CDR3 consists of 13 residues. The ends were cut back, 5 bases at V and 5 bases at J, with 12 bases in the middle. Germline CDR1 reads SNHLY; CDR2 reads FYNNEI. CDR3 DNA: TGTGCCAGCAGTACGGACCTGGGGGAGACCCAGTACTTC. It yields the protein CASSTDLGETQYF.

This clonotype was recorded at least ten times. CDR3 nucleotides: TGTGCCAGCAGCCTCTACTCGAGGGGCTCTGGAAACACCATATATTTT. Amino acids: CASSLYSRGSGNTIYF. The chain links TRBV7-6 to TRBJ1-3; possible D gene TRBD1, 5 bases. The CDR3 has 16 residues. The germline V gene encodes CDR1 SGHVS and CDR2 FNYEAQ. Trimming stripped 5 bases from V and 0 bases from J, with 14 bases between.

This clonotype was seen only a few times. The chain combines TRBV29-1 with TRBJ1-1; a weak D match, TRBD1 (5 bases). The CDR3 runs 14 residues. Germline CDR1 is SQVTM and CDR2 is ANQGSEA. V lost 6 bases, J lost 1 base, and 15 bases lay in between. CDR3 nucleotides: TGCAGCGTGTTCGGACATCTTCGGAACACTGAAGCTTTCTTT. The encoded protein is CSVFGHLRNTEAFF.

This clonotype was seen many times. This sequence joins TRBV20-1 and TRBJ2-1; 11 bases map to TRBD2. V was clipped by 1 base and J by 12 bases; unmatched bases: 11. This CDR3 spans 15 amino acids. The germline V gene has CDR1 DFQATT and CDR2 SNEGSKA (reference sequence). The CDR3 DNA is TGCAGTGCTAGAGTGGCTAGCGGGGGGTCCGAGGTGCAGTTCTTC. It encodes CSARVASGGSEVQFF.

This clonotype was picked up many times. The genes are TRBV7-3 and TRBJ2-2; D possibly corresponds to TRBD2 (6 bases). This CDR3 region has 16 residues. The germline V gene has CDR1 SGHTA and CDR2 FQGTGA. Trimming left V 8 bases short and J 6 bases short, with 22 bases between. The CDR3 region has the DNA TGTGCCAGCGGCTCTGAAGCAGCGGGTAACGCCGGGGAGCTGTTTTTT. Translated: CASGSEAAGNAGELFF. The variable domain in full, with the rest retrieved from reference TRBV7-3 and TRBJ2-2, is GAGVSQTPSNKVTEKGKYVELRCDPISGHTALYWYRQSLGQGPEFLIYFQGTGAADDSGLPNDRFFAVRPEGSVSTLKIQRTERGDSAVYLCASGSEAAGNAGELFFGEGSRLTVL.

This clonotype was seen a handful of times. The rearrangement uses TRBV7-9 and TRBJ2-2; possibly TRBD2 for D (6 bases). Trimming removed 4 bases at V and 4 bases at J, with 16 bases between. CDR3 length equals 16 residues. Per the germline V gene, CDR1 is SEHNR and CDR2 is FQNEAQ (reference sequence). CDR3 loop: CASSSRLEGGTGELFF. The CDR3 nucleotides read TGTGCCAGCAGCTCACGACTGGAGGGCGGCACCGGGGAGCTGTTTTTT. Complete variable domain (other parts from reference TRBV7-9 and TRBJ2-2): DTGVSQNPRHKITKRGQNVTFRCDPISEHNRLYWYRQTLGQGPEFLTYFQNEAQLEKSRLLSDRFSAERPKGSFSTLEIQRTEQGDSAMYLCASSSRLEGGTGELFFGEGSRLTVL.

This clonotype was seen more than once but under ten times. The rearrangement uses TRBV20-1 and TRBJ2-7, with D maybe TRBD1 (5 bases). This CDR3 has 14 amino acids. Per the germline V gene, CDR1 is DFQATT and CDR2 is SNEGSKA (reference sequence). Trimming cost V 5 bases and J 0 bases, with 14 bases left between them. The CDR3, as DNA: TGCAGTGCTTCCCAGGACATAACCTCCTACGAGCAGTACTTC. It translates to CSASQDITSYEQYF.

This clonotype came up many times. The chain carries TRBV3-1 and TRBJ1-5, with 7 bases identical to TRBD1. From germline, CDR1 is LGHDT and CDR2 YNNKEL (reference sequence). The J segment lost 12 bases and the V segment lost 4 bases, leaving 6 bases of the junction unmatched. This CDR3 is built from 12 residues. The DNA for the CDR3 is TGTGCCAGCAGCCCGTCAGGGGGACGCCAGCATTTT. It codes for CASSPSGGRQHF.

This clonotype turned up a few times. The V gene is TRBV20-1, the J gene TRBJ2-1, with D tentatively TRBD2 (6 bases). Trimming took off 6 bases at V and 8 bases at J, with 20 bases between the two ends. Germline V gene lookup returns CDR1 DFQATT and CDR2 SNEGSKA (reference sequence). The CDR3 totals 14 residues. CDR3 sequence: CSATSFQTGYEQFF. The CDR3, as DNA: TGCAGTGCCACTAGCTTCCAAACGGGCTATGAGCAGTTCTTC.

At least ten counts were recorded for this clonotype. The chain has TRBV7-6 and TRBJ2-7; D might be TRBD2 (7 bases). Trimming removed 0 bases from V and 5 bases from J, with 11 bases in between. In germline, CDR1 is SGHVS, CDR2 FNYEAQ. The CDR3 extends over 14 amino acids. CDR3 bases: TGTGCCAGCAGCTTAGCCGGCGGGGGCGACGAGCAGTACTTC. This sequence encodes CASSLAGGGDEQYF. Looking up the rest from reference TRBV7-6 and TRBJ2-7 gives the full variable domain: GAGVSQSPRYKVTKRGQDVALRCDPISGHVSLYWYRQALGQGPEFLTYFNYEAQQDKSGLPNDRFSAERPEGSISTLTIQRTEQRDSAMYRCASSLAGGGDEQYFGPGTRLTVT.

At least ten counts were recorded for this clonotype. This chain joins TRBV14 and TRBJ2-7; D is possibly TRBD1 (6 bases). Deletions cut 6 bases from V and 0 bases from J, with 18 bases between. This CDR3 has 16 residues. Germline V lookup: CDR1 SGHDN, CDR2 FVKESK. CDR3 sequence (DNA): TGTGCCAGCAGTACGTCCGGGACACCTTACTCCTACGAGCAGTACTTC. Translation gives CASSTSGTPYSYEQYF.

Regarding this clonotype: This may be a read error: a much more frequent sequence differs by one nucleotide. V gene TRBV7-3 combines with J gene TRBJ2-1; 10 positions match TRBD2. The CDR3 length is 17 residues. Germline CDR1 is SGHTA and CDR2 is FQGTGA. The CDR3 nucleotides are TGTGCCAGCAGCTTAACTCCCCTAGCGGGAGCGACCAATGAGCAGTTATTC. Protein sequence: CASSLTPLAGATNEQLF.

This clonotype has ten or more counts. The gene calls are TRBV7-9 and TRBJ2-1; 11 nucleotides line up with TRBD2. Trimming took 6 bases from V and 0 from J; bases not matched to a gene: 4. Per germline, CDR1 SEHNR and CDR2 FQNEAQ (reference sequence). The CDR3 is 16 residues long. The CDR3 loop reads CASRLTSGGSYNEQFF. In DNA form, the CDR3 reads TGTGCCAGCAGGCTTACTAGCGGGGGCTCCTACAATGAGCAGTTCTTC. Variable domain in full (rest from reference TRBV7-9 and TRBJ2-1): DTGVSQNPRHKITKRGQNVTFRCDPISEHNRLYWYRQTLGQGPEFLTYFQNEAQLEKSRLLSDRFSAERPKGSFSTLEIQRTEQGDSAMYLCASRLTSGGSYNEQFFGPGTRLTVL.

The sample holds many counts of this clonotype. The chain links TRBV12-5 to TRBJ1-1; no clear D. The germline gives CDR1 LGHNT, CDR2 FRNRAP. The ends were cut back, 6 bases at V and 4 bases at J, with 15 bases in the middle. CDR3 length: 14 residues. In nucleotides, the CDR3 is TGTGCTAGTGGCCCCGATCTCATGCCCACTGAAGCTTTCTTT. The encoded protein is CASGPDLMPTEAFF.

This chain joins TRBV7-9 and TRBJ2-1; 8 bases map to TRBD2. The CDR3 contains 17 residues. CDR1 is SEHNR, CDR2 FQNEAQ, per germline (reference sequence). V shed 1 base and J 2 bases; nucleotides not matched to a gene: 7. The CDR3: CASSLGGAGGAYNEQFF. The CDR3 bases are TGTGCCAGCAGCTTAGGAGGCGCGGGAGGTGCCTACAATGAGCAGTTCTTC.